The clone carrying this TCR beta chain has a handful of counts. Its target is not known. By flow cytometry, patients selected for sequencing had shown an expansion of CD8+CD57+ cells. All participating patients were living with severe acquired aplastic anemia. The data derive from a study of CD8+CD57+ T cells in acquired aplastic anemia. Study as a whole: On average, sorted CD4+ and CD8+ cells gave roughly 3 ug of DNA.

V was clipped by 7 bases and J by 6 bases, with 13 bases between them. Germline CDR1 DFQATT, CDR2 SNEGSKA (reference sequence). There are 11 residues in the CDR3. Findings and caveats of the study: No significant patient-versus-control difference appeared in CD8+ Simpson's diversity. Patients and controls had in common 25 to 35 CD8+ CDR3 sequences.

Genomic DNA provided the template from which TCR beta VDJ and CDR3 profiles were obtained. MiXCR, run by TCRdb on the reads, gives a single entry per CDR3 protein. The sample gives 310,000 or so distinct CDR3 sequences, approximately 57% of which show up once; under 1.5% is in the top ten. V usage is TRBV20-1 and J usage is TRBJ2-7; D uncertain. The clonotype comes from a human donor with aplastic anemia. Source material: sorted CD4+, CD8+, or CD8+CD57+ T cells (not recorded which) from PBMCs. CDR3 region: CSVTMGREQYF. CDR3 bases: TGCAGTGTTACTATGGGCCGCGAGCAGTACTTC.